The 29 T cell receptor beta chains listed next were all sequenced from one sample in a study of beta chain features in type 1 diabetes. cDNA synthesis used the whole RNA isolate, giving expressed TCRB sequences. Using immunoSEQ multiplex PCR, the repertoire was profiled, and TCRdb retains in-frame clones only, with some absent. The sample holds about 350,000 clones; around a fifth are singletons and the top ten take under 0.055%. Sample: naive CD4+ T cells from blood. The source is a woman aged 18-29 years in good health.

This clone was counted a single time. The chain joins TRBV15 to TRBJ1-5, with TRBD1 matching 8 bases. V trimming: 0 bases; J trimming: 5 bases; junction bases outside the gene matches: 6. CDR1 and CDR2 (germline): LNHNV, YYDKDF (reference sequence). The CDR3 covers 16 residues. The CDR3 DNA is TGTGCCACCAGCAGAGAGACAGGGGCGGTCTATCAGCCCCAGCATTTT. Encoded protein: CATSRETGAVYQPQHF. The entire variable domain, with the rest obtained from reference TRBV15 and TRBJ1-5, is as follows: DAMVIQNPRYQVTQFGKPVTLSCSQTLNHNVMYWYQQKSSQAPKLLFHYYDKDFNNEADTPDNFQSRRPNTSFCFLDIRSPGLGDTAMYLCATSRETGAVYQPQHFGDGTRLSIL.

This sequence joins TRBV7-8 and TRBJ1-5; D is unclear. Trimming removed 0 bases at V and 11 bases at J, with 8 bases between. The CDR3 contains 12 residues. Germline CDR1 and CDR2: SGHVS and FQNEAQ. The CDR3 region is CASSLAGMSQHF. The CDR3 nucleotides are TGTGCCAGCAGCTTAGCCGGTATGTCCCAGCATTTT.

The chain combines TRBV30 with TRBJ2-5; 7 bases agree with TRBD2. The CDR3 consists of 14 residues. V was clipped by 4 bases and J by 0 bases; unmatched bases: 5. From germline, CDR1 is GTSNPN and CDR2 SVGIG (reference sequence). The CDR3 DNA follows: TGTGCCTGGAACACCGGGACTAACCAAGAGACCCAGTACTTC. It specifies CAWNTGTNQETQYF. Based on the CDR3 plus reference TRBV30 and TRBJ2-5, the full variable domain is SQTIHQWPATLVQPVGSPLSLECTVEGTSNPNLYWYRQAAGRGLQLLFYSVGIGQISSEVPQNLSASRPQDRQFILSSKKLLLSDSGFYLCAWNTGTNQETQYFGPGTRLLVL.

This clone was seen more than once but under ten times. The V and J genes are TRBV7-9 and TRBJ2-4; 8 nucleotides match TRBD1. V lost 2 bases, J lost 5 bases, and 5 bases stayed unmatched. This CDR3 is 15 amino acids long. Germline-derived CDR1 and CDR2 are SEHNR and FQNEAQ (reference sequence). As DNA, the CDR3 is TGTGCCAGCAGCTTAAGACAGGGGATAGAAAACATTCAGTACTTC. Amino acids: CASSLRQGIENIQYF. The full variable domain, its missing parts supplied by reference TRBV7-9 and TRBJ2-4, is DTGVSQNPRHKITKRGQNVTFRCDPISEHNRLYWYRQTLGQGPEFLTYFQNEAQLEKSRLLSDRFSAERPKGSFSTLEIQRTEQGDSAMYLCASSLRQGIENIQYFGAGTRLSVL.

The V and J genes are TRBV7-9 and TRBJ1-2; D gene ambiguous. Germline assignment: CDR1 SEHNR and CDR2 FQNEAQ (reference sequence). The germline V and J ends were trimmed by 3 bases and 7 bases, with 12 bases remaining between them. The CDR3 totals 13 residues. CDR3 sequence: CASSFPRPLGYTF. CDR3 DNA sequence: TGTGCCAGCAGCTTTCCCAGGCCCCTTGGCTACACCTTC.

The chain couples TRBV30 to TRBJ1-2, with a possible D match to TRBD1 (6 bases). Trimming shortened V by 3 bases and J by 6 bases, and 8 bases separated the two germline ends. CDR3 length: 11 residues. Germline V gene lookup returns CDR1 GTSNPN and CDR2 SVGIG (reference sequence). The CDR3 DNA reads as TGTGCCTGGAGGCCAGGGGATGGCTACACCTTC. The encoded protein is CAWRPGDGYTF.

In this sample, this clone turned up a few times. CDR3 DNA: TGTGCCAGCAGCCCAGTGGGGACTAGCGGGGCCCATGAGCAGTTCTTC. This encodes CASSPVGTSGAHEQFF. This chain uses TRBV11-2 with TRBJ2-1; 13 bases agree with TRBD2. The CDR3 sequence is 16 residues long. Germline lookup yields CDR1 SGHAT and CDR2 FQNNGV. V trimming: 5 bases; J trimming: 8 bases; junction bases outside the gene matches: 9.

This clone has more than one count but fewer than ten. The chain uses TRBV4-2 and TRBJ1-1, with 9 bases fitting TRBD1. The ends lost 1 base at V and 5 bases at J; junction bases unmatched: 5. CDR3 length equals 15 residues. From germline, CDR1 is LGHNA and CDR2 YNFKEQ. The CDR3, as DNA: TGTGCCAGCAGCCAAGCGGGACAGGGAGGGACTGAAGCTTTCTTT. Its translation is CASSQAGQGGTEAFF.

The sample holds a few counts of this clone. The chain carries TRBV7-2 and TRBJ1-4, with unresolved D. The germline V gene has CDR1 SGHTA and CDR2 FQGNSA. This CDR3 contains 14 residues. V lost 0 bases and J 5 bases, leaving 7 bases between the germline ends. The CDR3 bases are TGTGCCAGCAGCTTAGCGGTGGAGAATGAAAAACTGTTTTTT. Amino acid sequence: CASSLAVENEKLFF.

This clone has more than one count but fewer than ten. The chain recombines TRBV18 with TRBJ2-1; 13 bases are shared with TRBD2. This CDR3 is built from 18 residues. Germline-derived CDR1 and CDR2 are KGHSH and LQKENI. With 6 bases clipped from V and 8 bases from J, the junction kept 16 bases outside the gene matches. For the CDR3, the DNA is TGTGCCAGCTCCCTACTAGCGGGAGGGCCAGGTTCCCGGGATGAGCAGTTCTTC. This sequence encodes CASSLLAGGPGSRDEQFF.

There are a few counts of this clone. CDR3 bases: TGTGCCAGCAGTTACAGACAGGGGGCTCGAAAACTGTTTTTT. As protein: CASSYRQGARKLFF. This chain joins TRBV6-6 and TRBJ1-4, with TRBD1 matching over 10 bases. Germline V gene sequence: CDR1 MNHNY, CDR2 SVGAGI (reference sequence). CDR3 length equals 14 residues. The V segment lost 2 bases and the J segment 10 bases; nucleotides outside the gene matches: 4.

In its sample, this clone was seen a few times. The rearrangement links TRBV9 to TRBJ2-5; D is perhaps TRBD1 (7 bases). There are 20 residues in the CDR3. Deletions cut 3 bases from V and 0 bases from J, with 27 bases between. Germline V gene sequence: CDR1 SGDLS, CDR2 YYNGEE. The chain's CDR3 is CASSAGNRGGSGMYQETQYF. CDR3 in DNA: TGTGCCAGCAGCGCGGGGAACAGGGGAGGATCGGGCATGTACCAAGAGACCCAGTACTTC.

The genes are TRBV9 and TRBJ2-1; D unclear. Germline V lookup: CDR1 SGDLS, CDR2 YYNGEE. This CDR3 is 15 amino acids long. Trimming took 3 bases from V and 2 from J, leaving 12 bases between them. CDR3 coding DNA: TGTGCCAGCAGCGCGACACCGAACGCCTACAATGAGCAGTTCTTC. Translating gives CASSATPNAYNEQFF.

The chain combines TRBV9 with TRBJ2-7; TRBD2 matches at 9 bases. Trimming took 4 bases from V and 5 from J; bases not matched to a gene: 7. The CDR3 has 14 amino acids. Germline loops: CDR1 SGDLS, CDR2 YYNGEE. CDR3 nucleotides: TGTGCCAGCAGCTGGCGGGGGGGCGTCGACGAGCAGTACTTC. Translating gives CASSWRGGVDEQYF.

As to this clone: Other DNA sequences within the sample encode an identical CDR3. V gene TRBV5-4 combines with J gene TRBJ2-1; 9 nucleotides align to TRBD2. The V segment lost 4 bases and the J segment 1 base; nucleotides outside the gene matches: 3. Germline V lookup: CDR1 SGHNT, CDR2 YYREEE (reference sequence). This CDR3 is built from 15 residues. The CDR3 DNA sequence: TGTGCCAGCAGCCTTAGCGGGAGTTCCTACAATGAGCAGTTCTTC. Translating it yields CASSLSGSSYNEQFF. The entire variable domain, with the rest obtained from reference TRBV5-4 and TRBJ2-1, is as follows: ETGVTQSPTHLIKTRGQQVTLRCSSQSGHNTVSWYQQALGQGPQFIFQYYREEENGRGNFPPRFSGLQFPNYSSELNVNALELDDSALYLCASSLSGSSYNEQFFGPGTRLTVL.

Here the CDR3 DNA reads TGTGCCAGCAGTTCCCGGACAGGGATTACCTACAATGAGCAGTTCTTC. It codes for CASSSRTGITYNEQFF. V is TRBV28 and J is TRBJ2-1; 8 bases line up with TRBD1. With 4 bases clipped from V and 2 bases from J, the junction kept 7 bases outside the gene matches. Germline V gene lookup returns CDR1 MDHEN and CDR2 SYDVKM. The CDR3 has 16 amino acids.

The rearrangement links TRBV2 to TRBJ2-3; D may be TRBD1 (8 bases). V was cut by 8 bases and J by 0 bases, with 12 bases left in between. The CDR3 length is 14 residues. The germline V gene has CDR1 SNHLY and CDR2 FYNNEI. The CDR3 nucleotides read TGTGCCAGCGCGGGGGACAGGAGCACAGATACGCAGTATTTT. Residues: CASAGDRSTDTQYF.

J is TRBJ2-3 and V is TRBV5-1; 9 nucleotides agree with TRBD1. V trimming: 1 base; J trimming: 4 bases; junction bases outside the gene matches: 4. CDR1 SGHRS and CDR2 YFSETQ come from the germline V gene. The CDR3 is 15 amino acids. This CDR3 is CASSLWGQGSDTQYF. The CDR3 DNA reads TGCGCCAGCAGCTTGTGGGGACAGGGTTCAGATACGCAGTATTTT.

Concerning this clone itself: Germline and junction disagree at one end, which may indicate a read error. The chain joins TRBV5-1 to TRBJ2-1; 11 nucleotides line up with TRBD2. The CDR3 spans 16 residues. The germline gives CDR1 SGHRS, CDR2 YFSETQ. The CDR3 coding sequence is TGCGCCAGCAGCTTGCTAGCGGGAGGCTCCAACAATGAGCAGTTCTTC. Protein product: CASSLLAGGSNNEQFF.

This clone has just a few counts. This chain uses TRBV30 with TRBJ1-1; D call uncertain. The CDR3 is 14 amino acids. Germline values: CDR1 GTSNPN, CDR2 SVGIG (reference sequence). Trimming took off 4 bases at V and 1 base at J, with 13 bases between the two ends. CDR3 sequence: CAWIPSVRNTEAFF. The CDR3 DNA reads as TGTGCCTGGATCCCCTCGGTCCGGAACACTGAAGCTTTCTTT.

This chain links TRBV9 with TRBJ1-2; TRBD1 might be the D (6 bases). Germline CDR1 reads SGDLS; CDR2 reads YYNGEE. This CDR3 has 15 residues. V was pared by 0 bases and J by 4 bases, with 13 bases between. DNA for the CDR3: TGTGCCAGCAGCGTAGGTGGGGCAGGGGTCTATGGCTACACCTTC. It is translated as CASSVGGAGVYGYTF.

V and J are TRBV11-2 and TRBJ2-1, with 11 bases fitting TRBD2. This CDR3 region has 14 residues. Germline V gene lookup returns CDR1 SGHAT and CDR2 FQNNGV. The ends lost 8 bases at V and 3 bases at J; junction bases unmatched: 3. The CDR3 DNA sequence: TGTGCCAGCCAGGGACTAGCGGTCTACAATGAGCAGTTCTTC. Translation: CASQGLAVYNEQFF.

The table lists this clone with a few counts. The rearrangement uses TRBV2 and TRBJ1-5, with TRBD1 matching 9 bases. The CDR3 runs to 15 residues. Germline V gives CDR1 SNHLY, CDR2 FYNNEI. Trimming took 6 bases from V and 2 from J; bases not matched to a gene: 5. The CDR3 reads CASRDRGGGNQPQHF. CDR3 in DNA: TGTGCCAGCAGGGACAGGGGTGGCGGCAATCAGCCCCAGCATTTT.

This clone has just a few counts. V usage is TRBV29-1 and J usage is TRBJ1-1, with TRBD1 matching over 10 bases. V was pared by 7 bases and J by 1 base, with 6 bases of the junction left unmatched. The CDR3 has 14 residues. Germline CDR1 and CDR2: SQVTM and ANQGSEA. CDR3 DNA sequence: TGCAGCGCGCGTTGGGACAGGGGGAACACTGAAGCTTTCTTT. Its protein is CSARWDRGNTEAFF.

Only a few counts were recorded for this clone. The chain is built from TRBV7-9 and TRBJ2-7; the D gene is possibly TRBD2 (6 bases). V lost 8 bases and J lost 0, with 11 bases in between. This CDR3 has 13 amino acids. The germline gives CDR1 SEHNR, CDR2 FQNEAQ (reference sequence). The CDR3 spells CASWRDSSYEQYF. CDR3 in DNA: TGTGCCAGCTGGAGGGACTCCTCCTACGAGCAGTACTTC.

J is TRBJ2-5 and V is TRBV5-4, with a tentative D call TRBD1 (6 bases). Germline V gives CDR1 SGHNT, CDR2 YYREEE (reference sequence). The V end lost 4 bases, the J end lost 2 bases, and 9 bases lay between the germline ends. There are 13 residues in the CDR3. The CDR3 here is CASSGGQQETQYF. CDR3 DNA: TGTGCCAGCAGCGGCGGACAGCAAGAGACCCAGTACTTC.

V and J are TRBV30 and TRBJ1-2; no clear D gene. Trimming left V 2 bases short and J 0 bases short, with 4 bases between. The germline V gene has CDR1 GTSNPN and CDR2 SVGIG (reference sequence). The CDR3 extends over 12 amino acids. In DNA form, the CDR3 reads TGTGCCTGGAGTCCGGCTAACTATGGCTACACCTTC. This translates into CAWSPANYGYTF.

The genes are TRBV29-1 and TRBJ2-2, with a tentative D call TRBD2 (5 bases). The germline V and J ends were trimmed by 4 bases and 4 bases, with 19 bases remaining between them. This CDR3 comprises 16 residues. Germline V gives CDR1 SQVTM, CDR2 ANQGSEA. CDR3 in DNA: TGCAGCGTTGCGCGGACTCCCCCTGGTAGCACCGGGGAGCTGTTTTTT. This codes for CSVARTPPGSTGELFF.

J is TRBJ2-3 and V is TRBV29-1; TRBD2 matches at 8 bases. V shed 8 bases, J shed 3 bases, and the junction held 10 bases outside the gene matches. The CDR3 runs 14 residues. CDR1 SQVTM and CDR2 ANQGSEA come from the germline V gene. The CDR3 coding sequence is TGCAGCCCTCGCCGGGCTAGCGGGACAGATACGCAGTATTTT. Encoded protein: CSPRRASGTDTQYF.